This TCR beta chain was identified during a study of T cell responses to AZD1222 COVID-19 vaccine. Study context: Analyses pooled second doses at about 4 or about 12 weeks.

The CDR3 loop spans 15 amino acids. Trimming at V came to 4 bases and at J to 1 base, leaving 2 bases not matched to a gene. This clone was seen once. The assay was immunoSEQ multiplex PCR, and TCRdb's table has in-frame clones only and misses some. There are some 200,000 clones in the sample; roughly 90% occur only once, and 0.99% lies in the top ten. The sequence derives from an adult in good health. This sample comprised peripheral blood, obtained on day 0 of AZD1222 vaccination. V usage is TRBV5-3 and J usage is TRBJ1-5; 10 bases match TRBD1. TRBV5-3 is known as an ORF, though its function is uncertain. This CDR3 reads CARSGTGVSNQPQHF. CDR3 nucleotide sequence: TGTGCCAGAAGCGGGACAGGGGTGAGCAATCAGCCCCAGCATTTT.